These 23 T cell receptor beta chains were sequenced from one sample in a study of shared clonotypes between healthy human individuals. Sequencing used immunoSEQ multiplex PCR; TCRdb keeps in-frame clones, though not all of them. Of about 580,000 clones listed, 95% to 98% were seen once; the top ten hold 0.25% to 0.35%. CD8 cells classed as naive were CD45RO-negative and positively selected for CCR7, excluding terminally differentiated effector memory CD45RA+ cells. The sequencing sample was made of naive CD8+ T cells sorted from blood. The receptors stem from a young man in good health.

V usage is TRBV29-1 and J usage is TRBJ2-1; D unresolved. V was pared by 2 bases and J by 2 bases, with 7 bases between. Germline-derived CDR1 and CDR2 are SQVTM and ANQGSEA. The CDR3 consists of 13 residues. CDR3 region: CSVERLAYNEQFF. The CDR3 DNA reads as TGCAGCGTTGAAAGGTTAGCCTACAATGAGCAGTTCTTC.

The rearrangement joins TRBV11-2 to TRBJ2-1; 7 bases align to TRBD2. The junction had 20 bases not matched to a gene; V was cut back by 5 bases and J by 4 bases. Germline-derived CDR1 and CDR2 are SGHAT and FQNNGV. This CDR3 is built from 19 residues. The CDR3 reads CASSPSLSVGGRLYNEQFF. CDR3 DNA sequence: TGTGCCAGCAGCCCTTCTTTGAGTGTCGGGGGGAGGTTATACAATGAGCAGTTCTTC.

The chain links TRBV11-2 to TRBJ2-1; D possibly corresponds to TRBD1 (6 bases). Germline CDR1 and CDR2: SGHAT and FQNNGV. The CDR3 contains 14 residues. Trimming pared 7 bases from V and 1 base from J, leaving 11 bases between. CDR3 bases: TGTGCCAGCACCACGACAGGTTCCTACAATGAGCAGTTCTTC. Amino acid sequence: CASTTTGSYNEQFF.

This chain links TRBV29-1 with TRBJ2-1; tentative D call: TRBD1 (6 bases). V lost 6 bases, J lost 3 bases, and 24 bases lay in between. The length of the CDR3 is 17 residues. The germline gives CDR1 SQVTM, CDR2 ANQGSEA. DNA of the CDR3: TGCAGCGTCCTCGGGACAATACAGGCAACGGGCTACAATGAGCAGTTCTTC. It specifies CSVLGTIQATGYNEQFF.

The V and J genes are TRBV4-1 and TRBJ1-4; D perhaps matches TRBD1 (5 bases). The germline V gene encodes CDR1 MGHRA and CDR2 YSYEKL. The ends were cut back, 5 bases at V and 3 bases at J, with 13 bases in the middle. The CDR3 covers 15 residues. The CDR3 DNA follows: TGCGCCAGCAGCACGGGACTTCTGGCTAATGAAAAACTGTTTTTT. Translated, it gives CASSTGLLANEKLFF.

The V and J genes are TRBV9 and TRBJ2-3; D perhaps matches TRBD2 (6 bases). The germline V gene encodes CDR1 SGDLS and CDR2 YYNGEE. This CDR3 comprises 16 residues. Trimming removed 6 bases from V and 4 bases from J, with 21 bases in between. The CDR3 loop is CASKGGSWRGSDTQYF. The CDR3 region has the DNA TGTGCCAGCAAAGGAGGGAGCTGGAGAGGATCAGATACGCAGTATTTT.

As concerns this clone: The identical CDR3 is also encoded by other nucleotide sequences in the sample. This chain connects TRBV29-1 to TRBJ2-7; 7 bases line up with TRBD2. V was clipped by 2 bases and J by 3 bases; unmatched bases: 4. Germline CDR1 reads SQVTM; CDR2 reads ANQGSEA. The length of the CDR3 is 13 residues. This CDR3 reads CSVELAESYEQYF. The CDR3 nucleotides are TGCAGCGTTGAACTAGCGGAAAGCTACGAGCAGTACTTC.

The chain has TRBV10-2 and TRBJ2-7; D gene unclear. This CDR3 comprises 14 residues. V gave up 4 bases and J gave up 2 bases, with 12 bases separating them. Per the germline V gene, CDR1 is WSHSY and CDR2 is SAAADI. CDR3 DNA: TGCGCCAGCAGTGTACGAGTTTTTACCTACGAGCAGTACTTC. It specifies CASSVRVFTYEQYF.

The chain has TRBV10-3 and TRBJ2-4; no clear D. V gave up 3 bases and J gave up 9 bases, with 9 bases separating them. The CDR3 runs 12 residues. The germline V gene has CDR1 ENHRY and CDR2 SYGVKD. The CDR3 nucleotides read TGTGCCATCAGTGATCTCAGAGGCATTCAGTACTTC. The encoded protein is CAISDLRGIQYF.

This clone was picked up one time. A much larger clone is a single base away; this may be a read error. CDR3 DNA sequence: TGTGCCAGCAGCTTGGATGGCTACGAGCAGTACTTC. Its protein product is CASSLDGYEQYF. The chain links TRBV5-6 to TRBJ2-7; D remains unclear. The V gene's germline CDR1 is SGHDT and CDR2 YYEEEE. The ends were cut back, 0 bases at V and 3 bases at J, with 4 bases in the middle. There are 12 residues in the CDR3.

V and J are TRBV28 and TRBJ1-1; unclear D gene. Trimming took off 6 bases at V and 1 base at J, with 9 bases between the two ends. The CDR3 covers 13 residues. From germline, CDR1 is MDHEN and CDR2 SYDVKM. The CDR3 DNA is TGTGCCAGCAGCCTGACCCGGAACACTGAAGCTTTCTTT. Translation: CASSLTRNTEAFF.

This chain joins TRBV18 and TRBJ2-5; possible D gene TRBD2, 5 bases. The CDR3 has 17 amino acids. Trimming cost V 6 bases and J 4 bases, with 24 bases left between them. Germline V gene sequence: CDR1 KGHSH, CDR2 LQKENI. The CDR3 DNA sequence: TGTGCCAGCTCCACTATGGAGGACCGCTCGCCCCCAGAGACCCAGTACTTC. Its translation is CASSTMEDRSPPETQYF.

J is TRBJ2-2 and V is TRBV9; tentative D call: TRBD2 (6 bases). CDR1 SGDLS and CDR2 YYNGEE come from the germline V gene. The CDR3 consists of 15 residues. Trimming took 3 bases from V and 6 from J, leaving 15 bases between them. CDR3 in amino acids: CASSGLGESPGELFF. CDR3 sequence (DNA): TGTGCCAGCAGCGGACTAGGGGAATCCCCCGGGGAGCTGTTTTTT.

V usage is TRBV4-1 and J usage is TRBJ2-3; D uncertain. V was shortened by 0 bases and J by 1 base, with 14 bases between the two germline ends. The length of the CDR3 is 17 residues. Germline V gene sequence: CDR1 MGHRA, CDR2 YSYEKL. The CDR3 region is CASSQDTGGWGTDTQYF. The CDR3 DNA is TGCGCCAGCAGCCAAGATACGGGCGGCTGGGGCACAGATACGCAGTATTTT.

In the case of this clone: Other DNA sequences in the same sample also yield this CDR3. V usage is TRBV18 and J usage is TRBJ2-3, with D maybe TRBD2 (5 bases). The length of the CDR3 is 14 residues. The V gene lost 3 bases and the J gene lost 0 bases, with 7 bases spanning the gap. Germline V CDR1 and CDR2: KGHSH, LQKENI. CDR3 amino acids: CASSPPGSTDTQYF. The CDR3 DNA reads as TGTGCCAGCTCACCGCCGGGGAGCACAGATACGCAGTATTTT.

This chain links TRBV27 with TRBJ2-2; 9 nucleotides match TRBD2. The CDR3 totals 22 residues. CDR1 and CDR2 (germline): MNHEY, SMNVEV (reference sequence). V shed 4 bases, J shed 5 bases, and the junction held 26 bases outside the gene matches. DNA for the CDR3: TGTGCCAGCAGTTCGAGACAGGCCTGGCGGGGACTAGCTCGGGAGAGGACCGGGGAGCTGTTTTTT. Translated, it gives CASSSRQAWRGLARERTGELFF.

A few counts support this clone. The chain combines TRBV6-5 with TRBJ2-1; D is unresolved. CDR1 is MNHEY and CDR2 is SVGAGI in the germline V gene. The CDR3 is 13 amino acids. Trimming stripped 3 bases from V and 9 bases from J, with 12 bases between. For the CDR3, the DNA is TGTGCCAGCAGTTATGGAGCGTTCGGTGAGCAGTTCTTC. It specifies CASSYGAFGEQFF.

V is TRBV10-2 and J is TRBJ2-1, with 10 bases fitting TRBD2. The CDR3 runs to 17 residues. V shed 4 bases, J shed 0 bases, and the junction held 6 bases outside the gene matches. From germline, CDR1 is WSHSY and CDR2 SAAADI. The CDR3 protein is CASSVAGGLSSYNEQFF. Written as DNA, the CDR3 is TGCGCCAGCAGTGTAGCGGGAGGCCTGAGCTCCTACAATGAGCAGTTCTTC.

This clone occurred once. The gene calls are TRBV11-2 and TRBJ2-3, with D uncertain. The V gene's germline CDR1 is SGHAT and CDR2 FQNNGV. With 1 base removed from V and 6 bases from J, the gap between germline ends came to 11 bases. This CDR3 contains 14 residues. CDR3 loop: CASSLVPAHDTQYF. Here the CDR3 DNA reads TGTGCCAGCAGCTTAGTCCCGGCACACGATACGCAGTATTTT.

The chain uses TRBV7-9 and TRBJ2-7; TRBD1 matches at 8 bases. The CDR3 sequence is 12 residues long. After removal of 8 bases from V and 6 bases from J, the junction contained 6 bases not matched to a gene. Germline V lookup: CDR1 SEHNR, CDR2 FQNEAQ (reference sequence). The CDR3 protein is CASLGQDSEQYF. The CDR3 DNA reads TGTGCCAGCTTGGGACAGGACAGCGAGCAGTACTTC.

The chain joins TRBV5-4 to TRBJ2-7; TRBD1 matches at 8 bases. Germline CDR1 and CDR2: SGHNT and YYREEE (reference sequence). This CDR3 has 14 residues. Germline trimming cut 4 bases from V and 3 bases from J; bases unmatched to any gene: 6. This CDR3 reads CASSPTDRVYEQYF. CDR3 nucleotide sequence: TGTGCCAGCAGCCCGACGGACAGGGTCTACGAGCAGTACTTC.

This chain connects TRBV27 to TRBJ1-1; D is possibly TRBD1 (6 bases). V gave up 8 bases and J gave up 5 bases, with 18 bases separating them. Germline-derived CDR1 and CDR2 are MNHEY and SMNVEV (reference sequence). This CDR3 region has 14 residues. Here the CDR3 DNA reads TGTGCCAGCTTAGGAAGGGGGGGCGGGACTGAAGCTTTCTTT. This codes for CASLGRGGGTEAFF.

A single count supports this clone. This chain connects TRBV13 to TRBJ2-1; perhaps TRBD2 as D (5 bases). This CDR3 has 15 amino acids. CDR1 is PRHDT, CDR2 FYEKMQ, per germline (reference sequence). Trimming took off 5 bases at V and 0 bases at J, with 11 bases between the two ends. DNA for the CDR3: TGTGCCAGCAGCGTTAGCGCGAGCTCCTACAATGAGCAGTTCTTC. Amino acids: CASSVSASSYNEQFF.